This T cell receptor (beta chain) was observed in a study of blood T cell repertoires in COVID-19. Study at large: The origin of the acute and convalescent COVID-19 samples was the United States, Italy and Spain.

Profiling relied on immunoSEQ multiplex PCR, and the TCRdb table lists in-frame clones only, not all of them. This table has more than 200,000 clones, approximately 90% appearing once. From germline, CDR1 is SGHVS and CDR2 FQNEAQ. J lost 4 bases, V lost 0 bases, and 7 bases had no gene match. CDR3 length: 16 amino acids. The sequenced sample was PBMCs or T cells enriched from blood (not recorded which). The chain combines TRBV7-8 with TRBJ1-1, with TRBD1 matching 8 bases. The clonotype originates from a woman aged 25 to 45 who had recovered from COVID-19. DNA for the CDR3: TGTGCCAGCAGCTTAGCGAGCCAGGGGGCGAGCACTGAAGCTTTCTTT. This codes for CASSLASQGASTEAFF.